This is a list of T cell receptor beta chains from one sample in a study of cytomegalovirus exposure and HLA in healthy donors. The table came from immunoSEQ multiplex PCR; TCRdb's copy has only in-frame clones and leaves some out. The profile covers some 150,000 clones, with roughly 9.7% appearing a single time and under 2% taken by the ten largest. The sequenced sample was PBMCs. The receptors were sampled from a man in his forties or fifties in good health and CMV-seronegative. The CDR3 runs from the conserved cysteine through the conserved F or W. A D gene is named only where the DNA matches it firmly. The size of a clone is reported for some rows only, either as once, few or many, or as a class for expanded clones.

D gene: TRBD2; clone size: -; V gene: TRBV7-7; J gene: TRBJ2-1; CDR3 DNA: TGTGCTAGCAGCTTATGGTCTAGCGGGGGTAGTAATGAGCAGTTCTTC; CDR3 protein: CASSLWSSGGSNEQFF
D gene: -; clone size: few; V gene: TRBV6-1; J gene: TRBJ2-6; CDR3 DNA: TGTGCCAGCAGTGCTTCTGGGGCCAACGTCCTGACTTTC; CDR3 protein: CASSASGANVLTF
D gene: TRBD2; clone size: few; V gene: TRBV27; J gene: TRBJ2-7; CDR3 DNA: TGTGCCAGCAGTCTCTACGGGACTAGCGGGAAAAACGAGCAGTACTTC; CDR3 protein: CASSLYGTSGKNEQYF
D gene: -; clone size: -; V gene: TRBV7-2; J gene: TRBJ1-2; CDR3 DNA: TGTGCCAGCAGCTTAGGAGGTTCGAAGCGGGGCTACACCTTC; CDR3 protein: CASSLGGSKRGYTF
D gene: -; clone size: -; V gene: TRBV5-4; J gene: TRBJ1-1; CDR3 DNA: TGTGCCAGCAGCTTGGAGGCGGGGGCGTGGACTGAAGCTTTCTTT; CDR3 protein: CASSLEAGAWTEAFF
D gene: -; clone size: -; V gene: TRBV4-1; J gene: TRBJ2-1; CDR3 DNA: TGCGCCAGCAAGAGGGGGGGCTCCTACAATGAGCAGTTCTTC; CDR3 protein: CASKRGGSYNEQFF
D gene: TRBD1; clone size: few; V gene: TRBV5-1; J gene: TRBJ2-3; CDR3 DNA: TGCGCCAGCAGCAGGACAGGGCCGACAGATACGCAGTATTTT; CDR3 protein: CASSRTGPTDTQYF
D gene: -; clone size: -; V gene: TRBV5-8; J gene: TRBJ1-2; CDR3 DNA: TGTGCCAGCAAGTTCAGGGGTGAAAATGGCTACACCTTC; CDR3 protein: CASKFRGENGYTF
D gene: TRBD1; clone size: few; V gene: TRBV28; J gene: TRBJ2-7; CDR3 DNA: TGTGCCAGCAGGAAACAGGGGGCTGATACTTACGAGCAGTACTTC; CDR3 protein: CASRKQGADTYEQYF
D gene: -; clone size: few; V gene: TRBV19; J gene: TRBJ2-7; CDR3 DNA: TGTGCCAGTAGTAGAGAGGGCAGGGGCTCCTACGAGCAGTACTTC; CDR3 protein: CASSREGRGSYEQYF
D gene: -; clone size: -; V gene: TRBV30; J gene: TRBJ1-6; CDR3 DNA: TGTGCCTGGAGTGTTAGATTAGGAGGGTTTTTGATTAATTCACCCCTCCACTTT; CDR3 protein: CAWSVRLGGFLINSPLHF
D gene: TRBD1; clone size: few; V gene: TRBV28; J gene: TRBJ1-5; CDR3 DNA: TGTGCCAGCAGTCGGAACAGGGGGGGTAGCAATCAGCCCCAGCATTTT; CDR3 protein: CASSRNRGGSNQPQHF
D gene: TRBD1; clone size: few; V gene: TRBV7-9; J gene: TRBJ1-1; CDR3 DNA: TGTGCCAGCAGCCCCATGTGGGCAGGGACAGACACTGAAGCTTTCTTT; CDR3 protein: CASSPMWAGTDTEAFF
D gene: -; clone size: few; V gene: TRBV14; J gene: TRBJ2-7; CDR3 DNA: TGTGCCAGCAGCCAAGTAATCGGGACAAACGAGCAGTACTTC; CDR3 protein: CASSQVIGTNEQYF
D gene: TRBD2; clone size: -; V gene: TRBV19; J gene: TRBJ2-5; CDR3 DNA: TGTGCCAGTAGTATCAGGTGGGCTAGCGGGACTCAAGAGACCCAGTACTTC; CDR3 protein: CASSIRWASGTQETQYF
D gene: -; clone size: -; V gene: TRBV6-6; J gene: TRBJ2-7; CDR3 DNA: TGTGCCAGCAGTTACGGGACACTCGAGCAGTACTTC; CDR3 protein: CASSYGTLEQYF
D gene: -; clone size: -; V gene: TRBV7-2; J gene: TRBJ2-1; CDR3 DNA: TGTGCCAGCAGCCCGAGCCCCAGGATTGGGCAGTTCTTC; CDR3 protein: CASSPSPRIGQFF
D gene: TRBD1; clone size: -; V gene: TRBV7-3; J gene: TRBJ2-3; CDR3 DNA: TGTGCCAGCAGCTTTACAGGGGGGAGCACAGATACGCAGTATTTT; CDR3 protein: CASSFTGGSTDTQYF
D gene: TRBD2; clone size: few; V gene: TRBV18; J gene: TRBJ2-1; CDR3 DNA: TGTGCCAGCTCACTTGTTCTCACTAGCGGGGGGTACAATGAGCAGTTCTTC; CDR3 protein: CASSLVLTSGGYNEQFF
D gene: -; clone size: few; V gene: TRBV7-8; J gene: TRBJ1-5; CDR3 DNA: TGTGCCAGCAGCGGGGGGGGGCTTACTCAGCCCCAGCATTTT; CDR3 protein: CASSGGGLTQPQHF
D gene: -; clone size: few; V gene: TRBV6-5; J gene: TRBJ2-7; CDR3 DNA: TGTGCCAGCAGTTCCCCGAAACAGGGCTCCTACGAGCAGTACTTC; CDR3 protein: CASSSPKQGSYEQYF
D gene: -; clone size: -; V gene: TRBV6-5; J gene: TRBJ1-6; CDR3 DNA: TGTGCCAGCAGTTACGGGGCAGGGAATTCACCCCTCCACTTT; CDR3 protein: CASSYGAGNSPLHF
D gene: TRBD1; clone size: few; V gene: TRBV28; J gene: TRBJ1-2; CDR3 DNA: TGTGCCAGCAGACCCAGGGGGCGCGAGGACGGCTACACCTTC; CDR3 protein: CASRPRGREDGYTF
D gene: -; clone size: -; V gene: TRBV7-8; J gene: TRBJ2-7; CDR3 DNA: TGTGCCAGCAGCCGCCCCGAGGACAGCCCCTACGAGCAGTACTTC; CDR3 protein: CASSRPEDSPYEQYF
D gene: TRBD2; clone size: few; V gene: TRBV30; J gene: TRBJ2-2; CDR3 DNA: TGTGCCTGGAAGACTAGCGGGGCAGGGACCGGGGAGCTGTTTTTT; CDR3 protein: CAWKTSGAGTGELFF